The 5 T cell receptor beta chains below come from one sample, sequenced in a study of blood T cell repertoires in COVID-19. This table comes from immunoSEQ multiplex PCR, and its TCRdb copy is limited to in-frame clones, with some not included. The table records roughly 250,000 clones, about nine tenths of them present only once. The sequencing input was peripheral blood. Receptors originate from a man aged 55 to 69 who had recovered from COVID-19.

This clone was observed a single time. The chain combines TRBV7-3 with TRBJ2-3; D is ambiguous. Germline V gene sequence: CDR1 SGHTA, CDR2 FQGTGA. With 1 base removed from V and 2 bases from J, the gap between germline ends came to 7 bases. The CDR3 has 14 residues. This CDR3 is CASSLNGVTDTQYF. In nucleotides, the CDR3 is TGTGCCAGCAGCTTAAATGGAGTCACAGATACGCAGTATTTT.

This rearrangement joins TRBV5-6 to TRBJ2-7; 10 bases match TRBD1. V shed 4 bases, J shed 2 bases, and the junction held 3 bases outside the gene matches. This CDR3 region has 14 residues. Germline values: CDR1 SGHDT, CDR2 YYEEEE. This CDR3 is CASSPGTGAYEQYF. As DNA, the CDR3 is TGTGCCAGCAGCCCAGGGACAGGGGCCTACGAGCAGTACTTC.

This chain joins TRBV10-3 and TRBJ2-7, with a weak D call TRBD1 (6 bases). V shed 2 bases and J shed 5 bases, with 10 bases lying between them. This CDR3 contains 13 residues. CDR1 is ENHRY, CDR2 SYGVKD, per germline. CDR3 bases: TGTGCCATCAGTGAGCAGGGGAGAGACGAGCAGTACTTC. Its translation is CAISEQGRDEQYF.

As DNA, the CDR3 is TGTGCCAGCAGCGGCAGGGCCCTGGGAGAGACCCAGTACTTC. Residues: CASSGRALGETQYF. The chain links TRBV5-6 to TRBJ2-5, with D perhaps matching TRBD1 (5 bases). CDR3 length: 14 amino acids. Trimming cost V 4 bases and J 4 bases, with 14 bases left between them. The germline gives CDR1 SGHDT, CDR2 YYEEEE.

The chain recombines TRBV30 with TRBJ1-1; no clear D gene. Trimming shortened V by 3 bases and J by 1 base, and 12 bases separated the two germline ends. The CDR3 sequence is 14 residues long. Germline lookup yields CDR1 GTSNPN and CDR2 SVGIG (reference sequence). CDR3 nucleotide sequence: TGTGCCTGGAGGGTCGCGGGTAAGAACACTGAAGCTTTCTTT. Protein: CAWRVAGKNTEAFF. The whole variable domain, filled in from reference TRBV30 and TRBJ1-1, reads SQTIHQWPATLVQPVGSPLSLECTVEGTSNPNLYWYRQAAGRGLQLLFYSVGIGQISSEVPQNLSASRPQDRQFILSSKKLLLSDSGFYLCAWRVAGKNTEAFFGQGTRLTVV.